These 9 T cell receptor beta chains share one sample of origin, sequenced in a study of shared clonotypes between healthy human individuals (dated by TCRdb to 2020 to 2022). Library method: the immunoSEQ multiplex PCR assay. As stored in TCRdb, this immuneACCESS dataset retains in-frame rearrangements with V and J assigned. A fraction of the clones does not appear; measured against another copy, unresolved V genes explain less than half of the discrepancy, and the remainder lacks a known reason. The sample includes roughly 2.2 million clones, with about 92% observed a single time. 0.39% of the sample comes from the top ten. What was sequenced was naive CD4+ T cells from PBMCs. Sample cell subset or site, as interpreted from the label and publication: CD45RA+ positively selected. These receptors were collected from a man aged 18 to 35 in good health. Some clones in this sample may be carry-over from other donors' samples.

CDR3 in DNA: TGTGCCAGCAGTACTAGCGGGAGTTACAATGAGCAGTTCTTC. This encodes CASSTSGSYNEQFF. The V and J genes are TRBV9 and TRBJ2-1, with 11 bases that match TRBD2. After removal of 5 bases from V and 4 bases from J, the junction contained 2 bases not matched to a gene. Germline V gives CDR1 SGDLS, CDR2 YYNGEE. This CDR3 is 14 amino acids long.

Concerning this clone: The sample carries other DNA sequences with the same CDR3. The V and J genes are TRBV28 and TRBJ2-3; D is perhaps TRBD2 (5 bases). Per germline, CDR1 MDHEN and CDR2 SYDVKM. This CDR3 region has 15 residues. The V end lost 6 bases, the J end lost 1 base, and 14 bases lay between the germline ends. The CDR3 coding sequence is TGTGCCAGCAGGTCCGGAGGTGCGGGCACAGATACGCAGTATTTT. Protein sequence: CASRSGGAGTDTQYF.

The chain is built from TRBV7-2 and TRBJ2-1; the D gene is possibly TRBD2 (7 bases). The V gene lost 3 bases and the J gene lost 7 bases, with 19 bases spanning the gap. The CDR3 length is 16 residues. CDR1 and CDR2 from the germline V gene are SGHTA and FQGNSA. The CDR3 bases are TGTGCCAGCAGCTTCGGGGGCGGGAGTGGGTGGAATGAGCAGTTCTTC. Protein: CASSFGGGSGWNEQFF. Combining the CDR3 with reference TRBV7-2 and TRBJ2-1 gives the whole variable domain GAGVSQSPSNKVTEKGKDVELRCDPISGHTALYWYRQSLGQGLEFLIYFQGNSAPDKSGLPSDRFSAERTGGSVSTLTIQRTQQEDSAVYLCASSFGGGSGWNEQFFGPGTRLTVL.

This CDR3 is CASSHSRSGDRRPDTQYF. The CDR3 DNA is TGTGCCAGCAGCCACTCACGGTCGGGGGACAGGCGCCCAGATACGCAGTATTTT. The chain is built from TRBV14 and TRBJ2-3; 8 bases align to TRBD1. V shed 3 bases and J 4 bases; nucleotides not matched to a gene: 15. Germline V lookup: CDR1 SGHDN, CDR2 FVKESK. The length of the CDR3 is 18 residues.

The chain joins TRBV6-5 to TRBJ2-5, with unresolved D. Germline CDR1 MNHEY, CDR2 SVGAGI. The CDR3 is 13 amino acids. The V and J ends lost 2 bases and 5 bases respectively, with 9 bases between them. The CDR3 here is CASSYPPRETQYF. Written as DNA, the CDR3 is TGTGCCAGCAGTTACCCGCCGCGGGAGACCCAGTACTTC.

The rearrangement links TRBV12-5 to TRBJ2-1; 10 bases are a match to TRBD2. Germline V gives CDR1 LGHNT, CDR2 FRNRAP. The CDR3 spans 17 residues. The trim removed 4 bases at V and 5 bases at J, leaving 11 bases unmatched. The CDR3 is CASGSKTRTSGNNEQFF. As DNA, the CDR3 is TGTGCTAGTGGTTCGAAGACCCGGACTAGCGGCAACAATGAGCAGTTCTTC.

This chain links TRBV28 with TRBJ2-3; D ambiguous. Between the trimmed V and J ends, which lost 6 bases and 2 bases, there was a span of 15 bases. The germline V gene has CDR1 MDHEN and CDR2 SYDVKM. The CDR3 is made up of 15 amino acids. CDR3 loop: CASSPTILATDTQYF. The CDR3 DNA is TGTGCCAGCAGCCCGACGATTCTGGCCACAGATACGCAGTATTTT.

This clone was found once. The V and J genes are TRBV27 and TRBJ1-2, with D possibly matching TRBD1 (6 bases). Trimming took 4 bases from V and 7 from J, leaving 13 bases between them. CDR1 is MNHEY and CDR2 is SMNVEV in the germline V gene (reference sequence). The CDR3 is made up of 13 amino acids. The CDR3 reads CASSSTGWSGYTF. The CDR3 region has the DNA TGTGCCAGCAGTTCTACAGGGTGGTCTGGCTACACCTTC.

This clone was detected a few times. As DNA, the CDR3 is TGTGCCAGCAGTGAAGACAGGGTGTTGACTGAAGCTTTCTTT. It encodes CASSEDRVLTEAFF. The chain uses TRBV6-1 and TRBJ1-1, with a possible D match to TRBD1 (6 bases). The CDR3 extends over 14 amino acids. Germline V gene data show CDR1 as MNHNS and CDR2 as SASEGT. V lost 1 base and J lost 5, with 11 bases in between.